This entry concerns a single TCR beta chain. Its antigen remains unknown. The sample carries other DNA sequences with the same CDR3. This CDR3 contains 15 residues. V lost 3 bases and J lost 6, with 21 bases in between. Germline CDR1 GTSNPN, CDR2 SVGIG (reference sequence). The data belong to a study of shared clonotypes between healthy human individuals. Clones were read by immunoSEQ multiplex PCR, and TCRdb kept only the in-frame ones, dropping some. The repertoire holds 2 million to 2.5 million clones, with more than 85% as singletons. Overall study results and limits: Non-shared clonotypes had lower generation probabilities than those shared by all four donors. Few donors restricted represented genetic and exposure-history diversity. The study sampled only blood, and tissue repertoires likely differ.

V is TRBV30 and J is TRBJ2-7; possibly TRBD1 or TRBD2 for D (5 bases each). The specimen sequenced was naive CD4+ T cells from PBMCs. Stated subset: CD45RA+ positively selected. This TCR came from a man aged 18 to 30 in good health. Some clones in this sample may be carry-over from other donors' samples. The CDR3: CAWRPPGRGASEQYF. The CDR3 nucleotides are TGTGCCTGGAGGCCCCCGGGTCGAGGGGCATCCGAGCAGTACTTC.